This TCR beta chain was documented in a study of T-cell memory formation after mild COVID-19. Germline lookup yields CDR1 MDHEN and CDR2 SYDVKM. The CDR3 length is 14 residues. V shed 1 base and J shed 5 bases, with 11 bases lying between them. 5'RACE primed from the constant segment yielded TCR alpha and TCR beta cDNA libraries bearing sample barcodes and UMIs. TCRdb used MiXCR to reprocess the 5' RACE reads, holding one entry per CDR3 protein. The table has 350,000 to 450,000 distinct CDR3 sequences, approximately 25% seen once. This chain joins TRBV28 and TRBJ1-1, with a weak D call TRBD1 (5 bases). Material: PBMCs or a T cell subset sorted from them (not recorded which). The TCR was taken from an adult woman who had mild COVID-19 (a few samples of this study predate the infection). Cell type and time point are not known. The CDR3 coding sequence is TGTGCCAGCAGTTTATCAGGGCGTCGGACTGAAGCTTTCTTT. Amino acids: CASSLSGRRTEAFF. Filled out from reference TRBV28 and TRBJ1-1, the complete variable domain reads DVKVTQSSRYLVKRTGEKVFLECVQDMDHENMFWYRQDPGLGLRLIYFSYDVKMKEKGDIPEGYSVSREKKERFSLILESASTNQTSMYLCASSLSGRRTEAFFGQGTRLTVV.